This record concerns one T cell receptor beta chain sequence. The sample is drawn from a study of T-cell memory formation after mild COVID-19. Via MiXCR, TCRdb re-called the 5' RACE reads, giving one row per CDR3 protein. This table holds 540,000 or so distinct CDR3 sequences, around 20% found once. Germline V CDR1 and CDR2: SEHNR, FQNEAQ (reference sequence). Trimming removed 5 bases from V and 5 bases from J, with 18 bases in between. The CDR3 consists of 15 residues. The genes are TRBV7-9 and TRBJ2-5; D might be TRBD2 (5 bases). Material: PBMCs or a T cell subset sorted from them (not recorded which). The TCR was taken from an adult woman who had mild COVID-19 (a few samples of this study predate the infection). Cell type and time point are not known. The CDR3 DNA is TGTGCCAGCAGCCCCTCTTCCGGGGAGTGGGAGACCCAGTACTTC. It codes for CASSPSSGEWETQYF. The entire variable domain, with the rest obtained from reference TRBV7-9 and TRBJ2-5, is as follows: DTGVSQNPRHKITKRGQNVTFRCDPISEHNRLYWYRQTLGQGPEFLTYFQNEAQLEKSRLLSDRFSAERPKGSFSTLEIQRTEQGDSAMYLCASSPSSGEWETQYFGPGTRLLVL.